Here is one TCR beta chain with its context. This entry comes from a study of shared T cell receptors in the human thymus. Trimming left V 2 bases short and J 9 bases short, with 13 bases between. Germline values: CDR1 MNHNS, CDR2 SASEGT. This CDR3 has 13 amino acids. Using immunoSEQ multiplex PCR, the repertoire was profiled, and TCRdb retains in-frame clones only, with some absent. Of 700,000 or so clones listed, 70% to 90% are singletons. These data also featured in a second study, about human thymus T cells. This second study says: Congenital heart defects were the reason for the corrective surgery that the donors, healthy Finnish infants, were having. Resections were taken during corrective heart surgery, and the thymus tissue came from these. Biased V and J segment usage appeared in thymus and peripheral blood. What related research reported was that thymic repertoires overlapped highly among unrelated individuals.

The source is a girl under three years old with a congenital heart defect. The sample consisted of thymocytes. The rearrangement links TRBV6-1 to TRBJ1-1; D gene unclear. The CDR3 is CASSEQHPLKAFF. CDR3 DNA sequence: TGTGCCAGCAGTGAACAACACCCCCTTAAAGCTTTCTTT.